The 30 T cell receptor beta chains below were found in one sample sequenced in a study of blood T cell repertoires in COVID-19. Sequencing used immunoSEQ multiplex PCR; TCRdb keeps in-frame clones, though not all of them. The data show 350,000 to 400,000 clones, roughly 87% seen once. Sequencing was carried out using PBMCs or T cells enriched from blood (not recorded which). The receptors were sampled from a woman aged 25 to 39 who had recovered from COVID-19.

The J gene is TRBJ2-3, the V gene TRBV7-8; tentative D call: TRBD1 (6 bases). This CDR3 contains 16 residues. The germline gives CDR1 SGHVS, CDR2 FQNEAQ. The V gene lost 1 base and the J gene lost 6 bases, with 17 bases spanning the gap. CDR3 sequence: CASSLEKGVRGDTQYF. CDR3 nucleotide sequence: TGTGCCAGCAGCTTAGAAAAAGGGGTGAGGGGGGATACGCAGTATTTT.

The V and J genes are TRBV29-1 and TRBJ2-7; weak D call: TRBD1 (5 bases). The V gene's germline CDR1 is SQVTM and CDR2 ANQGSEA. The CDR3 is made up of 12 amino acids. Trimming left V 5 bases short and J 6 bases short, with 14 bases between. CDR3 loop: CSVSVVGREQYF. The CDR3 DNA is TGCAGCGTTAGCGTCGTGGGGCGCGAGCAGTACTTC.

The chain uses TRBV2 and TRBJ2-2, with D perhaps matching TRBD1 (6 bases). Germline V gene lookup returns CDR1 SNHLY and CDR2 FYNNEI. With 7 bases removed from V and 5 bases from J, the gap between germline ends came to 14 bases. CDR3 size: 14 residues. CDR3 sequence (DNA): TGTGCCAGCAACATCCTTACAGGGACCGGGGAGCTGTTTTTT. Its translation: CASNILTGTGELFF.

The gene calls are TRBV3-1 (or the pseudogene TRBV3-2) and TRBJ1-1; D gene uncertain. Germline lookup yields CDR1 LGHDT and CDR2 YNNKEL (reference sequence). V was clipped by 4 bases and J by 5 bases, with 14 bases between them. The CDR3 is 14 residues long. In DNA form, the CDR3 reads TGTGCCAGCAGCCCGACGGGTCGGGGAACTGAAGCTTTCTTT. This encodes CASSPTGRGTEAFF.

The chain combines TRBV10-3 with TRBJ2-1; possibly TRBD1 for D (7 bases). The CDR3 loop spans 16 amino acids. The V gene's germline CDR1 is ENHRY and CDR2 SYGVKD. The V gene lost 9 bases and the J gene lost 1 base, with 19 bases spanning the gap. The CDR3 coding sequence is TGTGCCATAAAAGCGGAGGGGACAGAGTCCTACAATGAGCAGTTCTTC. This gives the protein CAIKAEGTESYNEQFF.

V is TRBV27 and J is TRBJ2-1; TRBD2 aligns across 7 bases. The length of the CDR3 is 13 residues. Losses at the gene ends were 10 bases for V and 5 bases for J; bases not matched to a gene: 8. The V gene's germline CDR1 is MNHEY and CDR2 SMNVEV (reference sequence). CDR3 in DNA: TGTGCCACCAGACGGGCGGGAGACAATGAGCAGTTCTTC. Translation gives CATRRAGDNEQFF.

The chain joins TRBV7-3 to TRBJ1-4; TRBD1 aligns across 7 bases. The CDR3 is made up of 16 amino acids. V was pared by 1 base and J by 8 bases, with 10 bases of the junction left unmatched. The germline CDR1 and CDR2 sequences are SGHTA and FQGTGA. This CDR3 reads CASSLIPDRVAEKLFF. DNA of the CDR3: TGTGCCAGCAGCTTAATACCCGACAGGGTAGCGGAAAAACTGTTTTTT.

This clone was counted a few times. The rearrangement joins TRBV5-6 to TRBJ1-2; D remains ambiguous. CDR3 length: 15 amino acids. V lost 0 bases and J 2 bases, leaving 11 bases between the germline ends. Germline V gene data show CDR1 as SGHDT and CDR2 as YYEEEE. In DNA form, the CDR3 reads TGTGCCAGCAGCTTGGAGAGGGCAACCAACTATGGCTACACCTTC. Amino acid sequence: CASSLERATNYGYTF.

The CDR3: CASSIRSGRNEQYF. For the CDR3, the DNA is TGTGCCAGTAGTATACGAAGCGGGAGGAACGAGCAGTACTTC. V is TRBV19 and J is TRBJ2-7; TRBD2 matches 9 bases. This CDR3 comprises 14 residues. With V trimmed by 2 bases and J by 5 bases, 4 bases remained unmatched. Germline CDR1 LNHDA, CDR2 SQIVND (reference sequence).

The rearrangement joins TRBV7-9 to TRBJ1-1; 11 bases align to TRBD1. Per germline, CDR1 SEHNR and CDR2 FQNEAQ (reference sequence). This CDR3 comprises 18 residues. Trimming removed 2 bases from V and 0 bases from J; junction bases left unmatched: 8. CDR3 sequence (DNA): TGTGCCAGCAGCTTATCCGGGACAGGGGGATTCATGAACACTGAAGCTTTCTTT. Translated, it gives CASSLSGTGGFMNTEAFF.

The chain uses TRBV6-5 and TRBJ2-3, with D uncertain. The V end was cut by 0 bases, the J end by 4 bases, with 5 bases between. CDR3 length: 13 residues. The germline CDR1 and CDR2 sequences are MNHEY and SVGAGI. This CDR3 is CASSYSSPDTQYF. The CDR3 nucleotides are TGTGCCAGCAGTTACTCGAGCCCAGATACGCAGTATTTT.

The chain joins TRBV7-9 to TRBJ2-1, with a possible D match to TRBD2 (6 bases). Looked up from germline, CDR1 is SEHNR and CDR2 is FQNEAQ (reference sequence). The CDR3 has 14 residues. Trimming stripped 5 bases from V and 7 bases from J, with 15 bases between. This CDR3 reads CASSLTFGGNEQFF. Written as DNA, the CDR3 is TGTGCCAGCAGCCTAACTTTCGGGGGAAATGAGCAGTTCTTC.

The chain couples TRBV3-1 (or the pseudogene TRBV3-2) to TRBJ2-3; 9 nucleotides align to TRBD2. The germline CDR1 and CDR2 sequences are LGHDT and YNNKEL (reference sequence). The CDR3 has 17 residues. The ends lost 1 base at V and 0 bases at J; junction bases unmatched: 5. The CDR3 spells CASSQAASGASTDTQYF. The CDR3 DNA reads as TGTGCCAGCAGCCAAGCGGCTAGCGGGGCTAGCACAGATACGCAGTATTTT.

The gene calls are TRBV13 and TRBJ2-7, with a weak D call TRBD1 (6 bases). This CDR3 has 14 residues. Germline assignment: CDR1 PRHDT and CDR2 FYEKMQ (reference sequence). The V and J ends lost 6 bases and 5 bases respectively, with 17 bases between them. In DNA form, the CDR3 reads TGTGCCAGCAGTCCAGGGGCTTTGGGGGACGAGCAGTACTTC. This translates into CASSPGALGDEQYF.

The sample holds a few counts of this clone. The V and J genes are TRBV6-2 or TRBV6-3 and TRBJ2-5; 7 bases line up with TRBD2. CDR1 MNHEY and CDR2 SVGEGT come from the germline V gene. This CDR3 region has 20 residues. The trim removed 2 bases at V and 0 bases at J, leaving 18 bases unmatched. The CDR3 here is CASSYEGGRFLTFYQETQYF. The CDR3 bases are TGTGCCAGCAGTTACGAGGGAGGGCGATTCTTAACTTTCTACCAAGAGACCCAGTACTTC.

A few counts support this clone. The chain uses TRBV6-5 and TRBJ1-5; a possible D gene is TRBD1 (5 bases). Germline V gene sequence: CDR1 MNHEY, CDR2 SVGAGI. CDR3 length: 13 residues. Between the trimmed V and J ends, which lost 5 bases and 11 bases, there was a span of 16 bases. The CDR3 sequence is CASSRPLEGTQHF. CDR3 nucleotide sequence: TGTGCCAGCAGTCGACCCCTGGAGGGGACCCAGCATTTT.

The DNA of the CDR3 is TGCAGTGCTGGGACAAATGGCTACACCTTC. Amino acid sequence: CSAGTNGYTF. The chain recombines TRBV20-1 with TRBJ1-2, with D tentatively TRBD1 (6 bases). The V and J ends lost 5 bases and 6 bases respectively, with 7 bases between them. CDR3 length equals 10 residues. Germline V gene sequence: CDR1 DFQATT, CDR2 SNEGSKA (reference sequence).

The J gene is TRBJ2-6, the V gene TRBV10-3; TRBD2 is a possible D gene (7 bases). Germline V gene sequence: CDR1 ENHRY, CDR2 SYGVKD. This CDR3 contains 19 residues. Deletions cut 4 bases from V and 0 bases from J, with 19 bases between. The CDR3 DNA is TGTGCCATCAGTGCCTTAAGGGGGGGTCAAAGCTCTGGGGCCAACGTCCTGACTTTC. It yields the protein CAISALRGGQSSGANVLTF.

J is TRBJ2-7 and V is TRBV11-2; weak D call: TRBD2 (6 bases). Germline CDR1 reads SGHAT; CDR2 reads FQNNGV. The CDR3 contains 15 residues. V dropped 3 bases and J dropped 0 bases, with 12 bases sitting between them. CDR3 in DNA: TGTGCCAGCAGCTTCTCTAGCGACAACTCCTACGAGCAGTACTTC. It translates to CASSFSSDNSYEQYF.

This chain connects TRBV2 to TRBJ2-7; 11 bases line up with TRBD2. The CDR3 runs 13 residues. The V gene's germline CDR1 is SNHLY and CDR2 FYNNEI. V shed 5 bases, J shed 3 bases, and the junction held 0 bases outside the gene matches. The CDR3 here is CASSLAGGYEQYF. CDR3 nucleotide sequence: TGTGCCAGCAGTCTAGCGGGGGGCTACGAGCAGTACTTC.

CDR3 coding DNA: TGTGCCAGCAGCTTACAGGGGATGGGAAACACCATATATTTT. Translating it yields CASSLQGMGNTIYF. V usage is TRBV5-4 and J usage is TRBJ1-3; 7 bases line up with TRBD1. The CDR3 is made up of 14 amino acids. Germline V CDR1 and CDR2: SGHNT, YYREEE (reference sequence). V lost 2 bases to trimming and J lost 4 bases; unmatched junction nucleotides: 3.

The genes are TRBV30 and TRBJ1-2; D not resolved. The CDR3 has 14 residues. V was clipped by 0 bases and J by 7 bases, with 15 bases between them. Germline-derived CDR1 and CDR2 are GTSNPN and SVGIG (reference sequence). CDR3 protein: CAWSVTGPESGYTF. CDR3 bases: TGTGCCTGGAGTGTAACGGGTCCGGAGTCTGGCTACACCTTC. The variable domain in full, completed from reference TRBV30 and TRBJ1-2, reads SQTIHQWPATLVQPVGSPLSLECTVEGTSNPNLYWYRQAAGRGLQLLFYSVGIGQISSEVPQNLSASRPQDRQFILSSKKLLLSDSGFYLCAWSVTGPESGYTFGSGTRLTVV.

This chain connects TRBV11-1 to TRBJ2-1; D not certain. V lost 2 bases, J lost 2 bases, and 7 bases lay in between. CDR1 is SGHAT and CDR2 is FQDESV in the germline V gene (reference sequence). CDR3 length: 14 residues. The CDR3 sequence: CASSLRATYNEQFF. The DNA for the CDR3 is TGTGCCAGCAGCTTACGAGCAACCTACAATGAGCAGTTCTTC. The variable domain in full, with the rest retrieved from reference TRBV11-1 and TRBJ2-1, is EAEVAQSPRYKITEKSQAVAFWCDPISGHATLYWYRQILGQGPELLVQFQDESVVDDSQLPKDRFSAERLKGVDSTLKIQPAELGDSAMYLCASSLRATYNEQFFGPGTRLTVL.

This chain connects TRBV30 to TRBJ1-2, with 9 nucleotides matching TRBD1. The CDR3 contains 14 residues. V shed 4 bases and J 4 bases; nucleotides not matched to a gene: 7. The V gene's germline CDR1 is GTSNPN and CDR2 SVGIG (reference sequence). The CDR3 reads CAWTKDRGPYGYTF. In DNA, the CDR3 is TGTGCCTGGACCAAGGACAGGGGCCCCTATGGCTACACCTTC.

This rearrangement joins TRBV19 to TRBJ2-2; D may be TRBD2 (6 bases). The CDR3 is 15 residues long. With 3 bases removed from V and 4 bases from J, the gap between germline ends came to 12 bases. CDR1 and CDR2 (germline): LNHDA, SQIVND (reference sequence). As DNA, the CDR3 is TGTGCCAGTAGTATGAGGGACTCACGCACCGGGGAGCTGTTTTTT. Protein: CASSMRDSRTGELFF. The full variable domain, rest sourced from reference TRBV19 and TRBJ2-2, is DGGITQSPKYLFRKEGQNVTLSCEQNLNHDAMYWYRQDPGQGLRLIYYSQIVNDFQKGDIAEGYSVSREKKESFPLTVTSAQKNPTAFYLCASSMRDSRTGELFFGEGSRLTVL.

This chain connects TRBV6-5 to TRBJ1-1; D not certain. CDR1 is MNHEY and CDR2 is SVGAGI in the germline V gene. There are 11 residues in the CDR3. Between the trimmed V and J ends, which lost 11 bases and 0 bases, there was a span of 7 bases. The CDR3 DNA follows: TGTGCCGCGGCCTTGAACACTGAAGCTTTCTTT. Translating gives CAAALNTEAFF.

The rearrangement links TRBV27 to TRBJ2-7; 11 nucleotides agree with TRBD2. Germline CDR1 MNHEY, CDR2 SMNVEV (reference sequence). CDR3 length: 14 amino acids. V was pared by 4 bases and J by 4 bases, with 3 bases of the junction left unmatched. CDR3 sequence: CASSWRLAGYEQYF. Here the CDR3 DNA reads TGTGCCAGCAGTTGGCGACTAGCGGGATACGAGCAGTACTTC.

The CDR3: CASSPTGSGANVLTF. The CDR3 region has the DNA TGTGCCAGCAGCCCTACCGGGTCTGGGGCCAACGTCCTGACTTTC. This chain uses TRBV5-6 with TRBJ2-6; D is unresolved. The CDR3 runs 15 residues. With 4 bases removed from V and 1 base from J, the gap between germline ends came to 9 bases. Germline CDR1 is SGHDT and CDR2 is YYEEEE.

CDR3 in amino acids: CASSLGQRNTGELFF. As DNA, the CDR3 is TGTGCCAGCAGCTTGGGACAGAGGAACACCGGGGAGCTGTTTTTT. The rearrangement joins TRBV5-4 to TRBJ2-2; tentative D call: TRBD1 (5 bases). Germline V gene sequence: CDR1 SGHNT, CDR2 YYREEE (reference sequence). Trimming left V 0 bases short and J 1 base short, with 7 bases between. The CDR3 sequence is 15 residues long.

The chain uses TRBV18 and TRBJ1-6, with D possibly matching TRBD1 (5 bases). The CDR3 loop spans 16 amino acids. Looked up from germline, CDR1 is KGHSH and CDR2 is LQKENI. Trimming left V 0 bases short and J 8 bases short, with 14 bases between. This CDR3 is CASSPPGGEAYSPLHF. The CDR3, as DNA: TGTGCCAGCTCACCACCGGGGGGGGAGGCTTATTCACCCCTCCACTTT.